What follows are 29 T cell receptor beta chains derived from one specimen sequenced in a study of blood T cell repertoires in COVID-19. The table came from immunoSEQ multiplex PCR; TCRdb's copy has only in-frame clones and leaves some out. Among some 130,000 clones listed, over 80% were seen once. The sample consisted of PBMCs or T cells enriched from blood (not recorded which). The receptors derive from a young man who had recovered from COVID-19.

The rearrangement joins TRBV4-1 to TRBJ1-1; no clear D. This CDR3 is 16 amino acids long. V was clipped by 1 base and J by 0 bases, with 12 bases between them. The germline CDR1 and CDR2 sequences are MGHRA and YSYEKL. DNA of the CDR3: TGCGCCAGCAGCCAAGTGTTTGGCACCTTGAACACTGAAGCTTTCTTT. This sequence encodes CASSQVFGTLNTEAFF.

DNA for the CDR3: TGCGCCAGCAGCCAAGATCAGGTGCGGGGCACTGAAGCTTTCTTT. Translation gives CASSQDQVRGTEAFF. This chain joins TRBV4-1 and TRBJ1-1; D remains unclear. Germline lookup yields CDR1 MGHRA and CDR2 YSYEKL. CDR3 length equals 15 residues. V was pared by 0 bases and J by 4 bases, with 12 bases between.

This clone turned up a few times. The chain links TRBV5-1 to TRBJ2-7; 7 bases are shared with TRBD1. The germline CDR1 and CDR2 sequences are SGHRS and YFSETQ. The CDR3 is made up of 13 amino acids. The J segment lost 3 bases and the V segment lost 4 bases, leaving 4 bases of the junction unmatched. The CDR3 sequence: CASSLRDSYEQYF. Written as DNA, the CDR3 is TGCGCCAGCAGCCTCCGGGACAGCTACGAGCAGTACTTC.

The chain's CDR3 is CASSLEPGDYGYTF. The CDR3, as DNA: TGCGCCAGCAGCTTGGAACCCGGTGACTATGGCTACACCTTC. The chain uses TRBV5-1 and TRBJ1-2; D is uncertain. In germline, CDR1 is SGHRS, CDR2 YFSETQ. The CDR3 is 14 residues long. Deletions cut 0 bases from V and 3 bases from J, with 9 bases between. Drawing the rest from reference TRBV5-1 and TRBJ1-2, the complete variable domain is KAGVTQTPRYLIKTRGQQVTLSCSPISGHRSVSWYQQTPGQGLQFLFEYFSETQRNKGNFPGRFSGRQFSNSRSEMNVSTLELGDSALYLCASSLEPGDYGYTFGSGTRLTVV.

This chain joins TRBV4-1 and TRBJ2-6; a possible D gene is TRBD1 (5 bases). Trimming took 6 bases from V and 1 from J, leaving 7 bases between them. This CDR3 is 14 amino acids long. CDR1 is MGHRA, CDR2 YSYEKL, per germline. CDR3 in DNA: TGCGCCAGCAGGGGGCAATCTGGGGCCAACGTCCTGACTTTC. Translated: CASRGQSGANVLTF.

The V gene is TRBV5-4, the J gene TRBJ2-5, with 8 nucleotides matching TRBD1. With 8 bases clipped from V and 2 bases from J, the junction kept 8 bases outside the gene matches. Germline CDR1 is SGHNT and CDR2 is YYREEE (reference sequence). The CDR3 loop spans 14 amino acids. CDR3: CASGDRTGQETQYF. As DNA, the CDR3 is TGTGCCAGTGGGGACCGGACAGGGCAAGAGACCCAGTACTTC.

This clone was observed once. This chain joins TRBV13 and TRBJ2-7; D uncertain. CDR3 length: 11 residues. V was pared by 5 bases and J by 2 bases, with 4 bases between. Germline CDR1 PRHDT, CDR2 FYEKMQ (reference sequence). The CDR3 here is CASSGTYEQYF. CDR3 DNA: TGTGCCAGCAGCGGCACCTACGAGCAGTACTTC.

The V call is TRBV7-2, the J call TRBJ2-1; D gene ambiguous. CDR1 is SGHTA and CDR2 is FQGNSA in the germline V gene. CDR3 size: 13 residues. Trimming removed 1 base at V and 4 bases at J, with 5 bases between. The CDR3: CASSLVKYNEQFF. The CDR3 DNA is TGTGCCAGCAGCTTAGTTAAATACAATGAGCAGTTCTTC.

The rearrangement uses TRBV18 and TRBJ2-7, with 9 bases fitting TRBD2. V shed 0 bases, J shed 4 bases, and the junction held 7 bases outside the gene matches. The germline gives CDR1 KGHSH, CDR2 LQKENI. This CDR3 spans 16 amino acids. The CDR3 loop reads CASSPPTQREVYEQYF. DNA of the CDR3: TGTGCCAGCTCACCACCCACCCAGCGGGAGGTTTACGAGCAGTACTTC.

DNA for the CDR3: TGTGCCAGCAGCCCCAACTTGCCGACTAGCGGGGCCCACAATGAGCAGTTCTTC. Encoded protein: CASSPNLPTSGAHNEQFF. The chain joins TRBV7-9 to TRBJ2-1; TRBD2 agrees at 11 bases. The V gene end was trimmed by 5 bases and the J gene end by 5 bases; junction bases not matched to a gene: 14. The germline gives CDR1 SEHNR, CDR2 FQNEAQ (reference sequence). The CDR3 covers 18 residues.

The rearrangement uses TRBV9 and TRBJ2-5, with 7 nucleotides matching TRBD2. This CDR3 is 16 amino acids long. The J segment lost 4 bases and the V segment lost 4 bases, leaving 13 bases of the junction unmatched. The germline V gene has CDR1 SGDLS and CDR2 YYNGEE. CDR3 protein: CASSPRGAGIVETQYF. The CDR3 coding sequence is TGTGCCAGCAGCCCGCGAGGAGCGGGAATTGTAGAGACCCAGTACTTC.

The chain has TRBV21-1 and TRBJ1-3. TRBV21-1 is a recognized pseudogene. The CDR3 runs 18 residues. CDR3 nucleotides: TGTGCCAGCAGCAACGGGGGGGCGATTTGTAAGACTGGAAACACCATATATTTT. It translates to CASSNGGAICKTGNTIYF.

This clone appeared many times. The rearrangement uses TRBV25-1 and TRBJ1-4; no firm D call. CDR1 MGHDK and CDR2 SYGVNS come from the germline V gene. The V end lost 3 bases, the J end lost 7 bases, and 6 bases lay between the germline ends. CDR3 length: 12 residues. The chain's CDR3 is CASSDTIEKLFF. DNA of the CDR3: TGTGCCAGCAGTGACACAATTGAAAAACTGTTTTTT.

This chain joins TRBV24-1 and TRBJ1-3, with unresolved D. CDR3 length: 15 residues. Deletions cut 2 bases from V and 0 bases from J, with 7 bases between. Germline V gene lookup returns CDR1 KGHDR and CDR2 SFDVKD. Here the CDR3 DNA reads TGTGCCACCAGTGATTATCGGGGCTCTGGAAACACCATATATTTT. Protein product: CATSDYRGSGNTIYF.

This sequence joins TRBV24-1 and TRBJ1-1; the D is unclear. CDR1 and CDR2 from the germline V gene are KGHDR and SFDVKD. Trimming removed 1 base at V and 1 base at J, with 12 bases between. This CDR3 is 16 amino acids long. The CDR3 spells CATSDFTPPGNTEAFF. In nucleotides, the CDR3 is TGTGCCACCAGTGATTTTACCCCCCCCGGGAACACTGAAGCTTTCTTT.

The chain carries TRBV11-2 and TRBJ2-7, with D unresolved. V shed 1 base and J shed 7 bases, with 14 bases lying between them. CDR3 length equals 14 residues. The V gene's germline CDR1 is SGHAT and CDR2 FQNNGV. In nucleotides, the CDR3 is TGTGCCAGCAGCTTAGCGGTCAAGCAGGATGAGCAGTACTTC. This gives the protein CASSLAVKQDEQYF.

The chain is built from TRBV7-8 and TRBJ1-5; 11 positions agree with TRBD1. The germline gives CDR1 SGHVS, CDR2 FQNEAQ. The trim removed 4 bases at V and 7 bases at J, leaving 3 bases unmatched. The CDR3 spans 14 residues. The CDR3 DNA reads as TGTGCCAGCAGCTCGGACAGGGGGCACCAGCCCCAGCATTTT. Its translation: CASSSDRGHQPQHF.

The rearrangement links TRBV9 to TRBJ2-1; TRBD2 matches 14 bases. The CDR3 loop spans 15 amino acids. From germline, CDR1 is SGDLS and CDR2 YYNGEE. Trimming took 3 bases from V and 7 from J; bases not matched to a gene: 3. The CDR3 DNA reads as TGTGCCAGCAGCGCTAGACTAGCGGGAGGGAATGAGCAGTTCTTC. This gives the protein CASSARLAGGNEQFF.

The rearrangement joins TRBV6-5 to TRBJ2-7; D might be TRBD2 (5 bases). Germline CDR1 and CDR2: MNHEY and SVGAGI. The CDR3 has 11 amino acids. V shed 2 bases and J shed 7 bases, with 6 bases lying between them. CDR3 coding DNA: TGTGCCAGCAGTTACGAGCGGGAGCAGTACTTC. It codes for CASSYEREQYF.

The V call is TRBV5-6, the J call TRBJ1-4, with 7 bases matching TRBD1. The J segment lost 4 bases and the V segment lost 5 bases, leaving 8 bases of the junction unmatched. The CDR3 loop spans 15 amino acids. Germline CDR1 and CDR2: SGHDT and YYEEEE. Here the CDR3 reads CASRSGQTINEKLFF. The CDR3 DNA sequence: TGTGCCAGCAGATCGGGACAGACGATTAATGAAAAACTGTTTTTT. The whole variable domain, remainder taken from reference TRBV5-6 and TRBJ1-4, is DAGVTQSPTHLIKTRGQQVTLRCSPKSGHDTVSWYQQALGQGPQFIFQYYEEEERQRGNFPDRFSGHQFPNYSSELNVNALLLGDSALYLCASRSGQTINEKLFFGSGTQLSVL.

The chain couples TRBV5-1 to TRBJ2-1; D is ambiguous. The CDR3 is 15 amino acids. Germline lookup yields CDR1 SGHRS and CDR2 YFSETQ. Trimming took 1 base from V and 5 from J, leaving 13 bases between them. This chain's CDR3 is CASSLYQAANNEQFF. CDR3 nucleotide sequence: TGCGCCAGCAGCTTGTACCAGGCTGCAAACAATGAGCAGTTCTTC.

The chain employs TRBV7-8 and TRBJ2-7, with TRBD1 matching over 10 bases. This CDR3 is built from 16 residues. Germline CDR1 SGHVS, CDR2 FQNEAQ. The J segment lost 2 bases and the V segment lost 0 bases, leaving 4 bases of the junction unmatched. CDR3 in DNA: TGTGCCAGCAGCTTAGCCGGGACAGGGGACACCTACGAGCAGTACGTC. This gives the protein CASSLAGTGDTYEQYV.

This clone was counted only a few times. The chain links TRBV7-9 to TRBJ2-7, with D possibly matching TRBD1 (5 bases). V lost 3 bases and J lost 5, with 8 bases in between. Germline values: CDR1 SEHNR, CDR2 FQNEAQ (reference sequence). CDR3 size: 12 residues. CDR3 in DNA: TGTGCCAGCAGCTTGGGGCTGGACGAGCAGTACGTC. Protein sequence: CASSLGLDEQYV.

This clone was found a few times. This chain joins TRBV6-5 and TRBJ2-5; 7 nucleotides line up with TRBD2. The length of the CDR3 is 13 residues. Germline V CDR1 and CDR2: MNHEY, SVGAGI. V lost 6 bases and J lost 4; bases outside the gene matches: 5. Here the CDR3 reads CASRHPSGETQYF. CDR3 coding DNA: TGTGCCAGCAGACATCCTAGCGGAGAGACCCAGTACTTC.

The chain joins TRBV6-5 to TRBJ2-1; D not resolved. The CDR3 is 13 residues long. Germline CDR1 MNHEY, CDR2 SVGAGI. V lost 2 bases, J lost 5 bases, and 7 bases lay in between. The CDR3 nucleotides are TGTGCCAGCAGTTACGGCAGAAACAATGAGCAGTTCTTC. Translating it yields CASSYGRNNEQFF.

This sequence joins TRBV6-1 and TRBJ2-6; 9 bases are shared with TRBD1. Looked up from germline, CDR1 is MNHNS and CDR2 is SASEGT. Trimming cost V 4 bases and J 0 bases; bases outside gene matches: 13. The CDR3 loop spans 20 amino acids. As DNA, the CDR3 is TGTGCCAGCAGTGGGACCGGGACAGGGCAAGAAGGCTCTGGGGCCAACGTCCTGACTTTC. Translated: CASSGTGTGQEGSGANVLTF.

In DNA form, the CDR3 reads TGTGCCAGCAGGGGGTCTCTAGCGGGAGGCTACAATGAGCAGTTCTTC. Its protein is CASRGSLAGGYNEQFF. This rearrangement joins TRBV2 to TRBJ2-1; 11 nucleotides align to TRBD2. This CDR3 is 16 amino acids long. The junction had 7 bases not matched to a gene; V was cut back by 6 bases and J by 3 bases. Germline CDR1 reads SNHLY; CDR2 reads FYNNEI.

The rearrangement uses TRBV11-1 and TRBJ1-1; 7 bases are shared with TRBD1. Germline trimming cut 5 bases from V and 3 bases from J; bases unmatched to any gene: 6. The CDR3 loop spans 14 amino acids. Germline V lookup: CDR1 SGHAT, CDR2 FQDESV (reference sequence). CDR3 in amino acids: CASSPYRGYTEAFF. The CDR3 DNA reads TGTGCCAGCAGCCCATACAGGGGATACACTGAAGCTTTCTTT.

This chain links TRBV5-1 with TRBJ2-3, with a tentative D call TRBD1 (5 bases). The CDR3 is 14 residues long. The V end was cut by 2 bases, the J end by 2 bases, with 9 bases between. Germline V lookup: CDR1 SGHRS, CDR2 YFSETQ. The CDR3 DNA reads as TGCGCCAGCAGCTTTCAGGGTTTCACAGATACGCAGTATTTT. Translation gives CASSFQGFTDTQYF.